This T cell receptor (beta chain) was retrieved from a study of shared clonotypes between healthy human individuals (dated by TCRdb to 2020 to 2021). Broadly, across the study: The cohort included a few men and a couple of women between 18 and 49 years of age. For each donor, CD4 naive and CD4 memory were each given three plates, CD8 naive was given two plates, and CD8 memory was given one plate. To estimate repertoire size and how much clonotype sharing occurs between individuals, the study deeply sequenced the blood TCR repertoires of about five healthy adults. Different laboratories and diverse techniques were used to prepare libraries and sequence TCR repertoires, to increase sequencing depth and limit assay-specific biases. Per donor, leukapheresis produced somewhere between about 0.94 and 10 billion PBMCs.

CD8 naive samples consisted of CD45RO-negative cells that were positively selected for CCR7, yielding a CD45RA+CCR7+ population without TemRA cells. Healthy HIV-negative adults with no recently reported acute infections or vaccinations were included as donors. Every donor was a Caucasian adult living in Nashville, Tennessee, USA. Blood was obtained by leukapheresis, after which PBMCs were separated by Ficoll-Histopaque density gradient centrifugation and cryopreserved in liquid nitrogen vapor phase. Analytical flow cytometry was used to check the purity and quantity of every magnetically sorted T cell population. Genomic DNA was isolated from every sorted fraction and measured by UV absorbance on a Nanodrop 2000c. Reading the germline V gene gives CDR1 SGHVS and CDR2 FNYEAQ. Cut back by 6 bases and 8 bases, the V and J ends lie 16 bases apart. Inclusive of the bounding cysteine and phenylalanine, the CDR3 is 13 residues long. Only the CDR3 DNA stays, 39 bases, in frame from base 1.

Details on this clone: Its recognized antigen is unknown. Base qualities are missing; no much larger clone stands one base away.

What the study reported, not specific to this receptor: Sampling was restricted to blood, and TCR repertoires in tissues likely differ from the TCR repertoires found in blood. Rarefaction of sorted-subset datasets indicated incomplete sequencing despite the large sequencing depth. Because the study included only a small number of donors, the genetic and exposure-history diversity represented was limited. Estimated clonotype richness was generally larger for naive than for memory subsets. Higher generation probabilities were observed for clonotypes shared by all four sorted-subset donors than for non-shared clonotypes. Based on pairwise subsampling, the degree of clonotype sharing among donors was expected to be affected by sequencing depth. When a handful of donors were compared, the shared fraction of clonotypes was about 5.4% for naive CD4, about 4% for naive CD8, 2% to 2.5% for memory CD4, and 0.35% to 0.4% for memory CD8.

Using the deep immunoSEQ assay, multiplex PCR amplified TCR CDR3 regions from genomic DNA. Genomic DNA extracted from each cell subset was distributed evenly over all wells of several immunoSEQ 96-well plates, and each plate served as one replicate. For sorted subsets, each replicate PCR was loaded with approximately 200 ng genomic DNA, equivalent to 30,000 or so T cell genomes. Purified libraries were measured with a Qubit 3.0 fluorometer, size-checked on a Bioanalyzer 2100, and measured again with the KAPA Library Quantification kit. A separate single-read 150-cycle Illumina NextSeq 550 flow cell was used to sequence each immunoSEQ 96-well plate. The original methods were these. The immunoSEQ output contained only junctional sequences without quality scores, so filtering could not match that applied to full-length reads. Sequences were annotated with PyIR, a Python wrapper for IgBLAST v1.9, using IMGT germline references to assign V/J genes and CDR3. Reads with weak V/J assignments (E-value above 1e-6), missing CDR3, stop codons, out-of-frame junctions, or ambiguous translated residues were removed. V3J clonotypes were defined by identical inferred V gene, J gene, and CDR3 amino acid sequence. To compute the percentage overlap between repertoires, the number of shared unique clonotypes was divided by the size of the smaller repertoire. Repertoire richness was assessed with RTK rarefaction, the Chao1 estimator, and Recon v2.1 estimates of unobserved clonotypes. For all TCRbeta clonotypes obtained by the gDNA method from a handful of donors, generation probabilities were computed with OLGA. Sourced from immuneACCESS, this table was stored by TCRdb with only in-frame sequences that have V and J called. A share of the clones is absent; for the studies checked, an unresolved V gene accounts for under half, and the remainder has no known explanation. V, J and clone size were drawn from that table, and D and trimming were deduced from the DNA. In this sample the table shows approximately 2,200,000 clones, under 95% of which occur a single time. The ten largest clones capture about 1.5% of the sample.

The chain joins TRBV7-6 to TRBJ1-2; TRBD1 is possibly the D segment (5 matching bases). The origin of this receptor is a man aged 18-30 years in good health. Some clones in this sample may be carry-over from other donors' samples. The specimen was naive CD8+ T cells from PBMCs. This specimen's cell subset or site label, per the study, means: CD45RA+CCR7+. The bases are TGTGCCAGCAGACCCGCAGGGAGCAACGGCTACACCTTC. Its product reads: CASRPAGSNGYTF. The variable domain in full, with residues beyond the CDR3 obtained from the reference TRBV7-6 and TRBJ1-2 genes, is GAGVSQSPRYKVTKRGQDVALRCDPISGHVSLYWYRQALGQGPEFLTYFNYEAQQDKSGLPNDRFSAERPEGSISTLTIQRTEQRDSAMYRCASRPAGSNGYTFGSGTRLTVV.